The source of this T cell receptor (beta chain) is a study of radiation and T cells in renal cell carcinoma. The CDR3 loop spans 16 amino acids. The ends lost 6 bases at V and 1 base at J; junction bases unmatched: 12. Germline V gene data show CDR1 as SGHDT and CDR2 as YYEEEE. Measured with immunoSEQ multiplex PCR; TCRdb has only the in-frame clones, and not every one. The sample includes under 9,000 clones, approximately 60% of them seen just once. As for treatment: treatment-naive control, cytoreductive nephrectomy. Broader study findings: Compared with controls, irradiated tumors showed greater TCR clonality. Sampling covered only about 0.96 g of each tumor.

Turning to this clone: The antigen remains undetermined.

The source of this sequence is a man aged 55 to 69 with renal cell carcinoma. The sample consisted of tumor tissue, taken from a patient whose treatment was nephrectomy without radiotherapy. V gene TRBV5-6 combines with J gene TRBJ2-7; 8 positions agree with TRBD1. The CDR3 here is CASNLWSGTGSYEQYF. CDR3 in DNA: TGTGCCAGCAACCTATGGTCCGGGACAGGTTCCTACGAGCAGTACTTC.